The 19 T cell receptor beta chains listed next were all sequenced from one sample in a study of T-cell memory formation after mild COVID-19. TCRdb re-called the 5' RACE reads through MiXCR, storing one row per CDR3 protein. The data contain 350,000 to 500,000 distinct CDR3 sequences, 23% of them singletons. Sample: PBMCs or a T cell subset sorted from them (not recorded which). The receptor source for this set is an adult woman who had mild COVID-19 (a few samples of this study predate the infection). Cell type and time point are not known.

This clonotype was counted only a few times. The CDR3 sequence is CASSLNPGTHTGELFF. The CDR3, as DNA: TGTGCCAGCAGCTTAAACCCCGGGACGCACACCGGGGAGCTGTTTTTT. This sequence joins TRBV7-3 and TRBJ2-2, with D perhaps assigned TRBD1 or TRBD2 (5 bases each). The CDR3 runs to 16 residues. Germline CDR1 and CDR2: SGHTA and FQGTGA. V lost 1 base to trimming and J lost 3 bases, with 12 bases between them.

This clonotype appeared a few times. The CDR3 DNA sequence: TGTGCCAGCAGTTACTCACTTGGAGAGACCCAGTACTTC. Protein: CASSYSLGETQYF. This sequence joins TRBV6-5 and TRBJ2-5; D is ambiguous. The CDR3 loop spans 13 amino acids. Germline V gene sequence: CDR1 MNHEY, CDR2 SVGAGI. The V end was cut by 0 bases, the J end by 4 bases, with 6 bases between.

In this sample, this clonotype turned up many times. This chain links TRBV5-1 with TRBJ1-1; 8 nucleotides match TRBD1. CDR3 length: 15 residues. Germline CDR1 is SGHRS and CDR2 is YFSETQ. With 1 base clipped from V and 5 bases from J, the junction kept 7 bases outside the gene matches. The CDR3 DNA sequence: TGCGCCAGCAGCTTGTCCCCCACAGGGGGAACTGAAGCTTTCTTT. Translating gives CASSLSPTGGTEAFF.

This clonotype was picked up a small number of times. The rearrangement links TRBV6-5 to TRBJ2-5; 11 positions agree with TRBD2. The CDR3 sequence is 15 residues long. V lost 6 bases, J lost 7 bases, and 10 bases stayed unmatched. Germline lookup yields CDR1 MNHEY and CDR2 SVGAGI. The CDR3 region is CASSASGGLARTQYF. The CDR3 DNA reads as TGTGCCAGCAGCGCTAGCGGGGGGCTGGCCCGGACCCAGTACTTC.

This chain joins TRBV6-1 and TRBJ2-7; 7 bases map to TRBD1. Germline V gives CDR1 MNHNS, CDR2 SASEGT. The V gene end was trimmed by 6 bases and the J gene end by 0 bases; junction bases not matched to a gene: 2. The CDR3 extends over 13 amino acids. CDR3 sequence: CASRGQSSYEQYF. The CDR3 bases are TGTGCCAGCAGGGGACAGAGCTCCTACGAGCAGTACTTC.

In this sample, this clonotype turned up a few times. The chain combines TRBV5-1 with TRBJ2-5; D is undetermined. The V end was cut by 3 bases, the J end by 5 bases, with 8 bases between. The germline CDR1 and CDR2 sequences are SGHRS and YFSETQ. This CDR3 comprises 12 residues. CDR3 sequence (DNA): TGCGCCAGCAGCTCCGGGTGGGAGACCCAGTACTTC. Amino acid sequence: CASSSGWETQYF.

V is TRBV20-1 and J is TRBJ1-2; possible D gene TRBD1, 6 bases. The V end lost 6 bases, the J end lost 0 bases, and 20 bases lay between the germline ends. CDR1 and CDR2 (germline): DFQATT, SNEGSKA (reference sequence). The CDR3 has 16 residues. CDR3 in DNA: TGCAGTGCCCCTACTAGGGACATACCCGCTAACTATGGCTACACCTTC. Translated, it gives CSAPTRDIPANYGYTF.

This clonotype was recorded a few times. One end of the junction varies from germline; a read error may be responsible. V usage is TRBV6-5 and J usage is TRBJ2-1; D call uncertain. From germline, CDR1 is MNHEY and CDR2 SVGAGI. The CDR3 has 17 amino acids. CDR3 nucleotide sequence: TGTGCCAGCAATACCCGCTTATTGGCCGACTCCCACAATGAGCAGTTCTTC. It encodes CASNTRLLADSHNEQFF.

This clonotype has more than one count but fewer than ten. V usage is TRBV10-3 and J usage is TRBJ2-7; unclear D gene. The CDR3 length is 11 residues. Trimming removed 6 bases at V and 3 bases at J, with 6 bases between. The germline CDR1 and CDR2 sequences are ENHRY and SYGVKD. The CDR3 bases are TGTGCCATCAGCCCAGACTACGAGCAGTACTTC. As protein: CAISPDYEQYF.

Only a few counts were recorded for this clonotype. The CDR3 DNA is TGTGCCAGCAGCGGCTTAGGGACAGGGCTAGTGTCGCAGTACTTC. Translated: CASSGLGTGLVSQYF. The J gene is TRBJ2-7, the V gene TRBV7-9, with TRBD1 matching 9 bases. CDR3 size: 15 residues. Germline V gives CDR1 SEHNR, CDR2 FQNEAQ (reference sequence). Trimming removed 5 bases from V and 9 bases from J; junction bases left unmatched: 14.

V and J are TRBV24-1 and TRBJ1-5; no clear D. V shed 5 bases and J shed 3 bases, with 10 bases lying between them. Germline CDR1 and CDR2: KGHDR and SFDVKD. The CDR3 is 14 residues long. The CDR3 reads CATSGGPSNQPQHF. The CDR3 bases are TGTGCCACCAGTGGAGGGCCCTCCAATCAGCCCCAGCATTTT.

The chain's CDR3 is CASRWGTTEAFF. The CDR3 DNA reads TGTGCCAGCAGGTGGGGGACGACCGAAGCTTTCTTT. This chain joins TRBV12-3 or TRBV12-4 and TRBJ1-1, with D perhaps TRBD1 (5 bases). Trimming shortened V by 6 bases and J by 8 bases, and 13 bases separated the two germline ends. This CDR3 has 12 amino acids.

The chain joins TRBV15 to TRBJ1-1; D uncertain. The CDR3 is 15 residues long. The germline V and J ends were trimmed by 0 bases and 0 bases, with 8 bases remaining between them. Per the germline V gene, CDR1 is LNHNV and CDR2 is YYDKDF (reference sequence). The CDR3, as DNA: TGTGCCACCAGCAGAGAGTCGGGAATGAACACTGAAGCTTTCTTT. Translation gives CATSRESGMNTEAFF.

This clonotype came up many times. The gene calls are TRBV4-3 and TRBJ2-7; 8 positions agree with TRBD2. Germline loops: CDR1 LGHNA, CDR2 YSLEER. The CDR3 covers 16 residues. J was trimmed by 6 bases and V by 3 bases; bases with no gene match: 13. The CDR3 is CASSQQTSGAGGEQYF. The CDR3 DNA reads TGCGCCAGCAGCCAGCAAACTAGCGGTGCCGGGGGCGAGCAGTACTTC.

This clonotype has just a few counts. The CDR3 spells CATSTLAGNTGELFF. The CDR3 nucleotides read TGTGCCACCAGCACCCTAGCGGGAAACACCGGGGAGCTGTTTTTT. This chain links TRBV15 with TRBJ2-2; 9 bases line up with TRBD2. This CDR3 has 15 amino acids. Germline trimming cut 4 bases from V and 2 bases from J; bases unmatched to any gene: 2. Germline CDR1 is LNHNV and CDR2 is YYDKDF (reference sequence).

The rearrangement links TRBV12-3 or TRBV12-4 to TRBJ2-2, with 7 bases that match TRBD1. The CDR3 loop spans 15 amino acids. The V gene end was trimmed by 5 bases and the J gene end by 2 bases; junction bases not matched to a gene: 5. The CDR3 DNA is TGTGCCAGCAGTCCGACAGGGAGAAACACCGGGGAGCTGTTTTTT. Encoded protein: CASSPTGRNTGELFF.

The rearrangement links TRBV6-5 to TRBJ2-2; weak D call: TRBD2 (5 bases). Trimming removed 6 bases at V and 5 bases at J, with 13 bases between. Germline values: CDR1 MNHEY, CDR2 SVGAGI. The CDR3 is 14 amino acids. DNA for the CDR3: TGTGCCAGCAGCACCGGGCGCGGGACCGGGGAGCTGTTTTTT. This translates into CASSTGRGTGELFF.

The chain uses TRBV2 and TRBJ1-5, with TRBD1 matching over 7 bases. This CDR3 region has 13 residues. Germline lookup yields CDR1 SNHLY and CDR2 FYNNEI. Losses at the gene ends were 6 bases for V and 4 bases for J; bases not matched to a gene: 3. The CDR3, as DNA: TGTGCCAGCAGACGGGGACAGAATCAGCCCCAGCATTTT. This sequence encodes CASRRGQNQPQHF.

In this sample, this clonotype turned up a few times. This chain links TRBV29-1 with TRBJ2-7; 8 bases are a match to TRBD1. This CDR3 has 13 amino acids. Looked up from germline, CDR1 is SQVTM and CDR2 is ANQGSEA. V gave up 2 bases and J gave up 5 bases; unmatched junction bases: 5. CDR3 sequence: CSVERQGAHEQYF. Written as DNA, the CDR3 is TGCAGCGTTGAAAGGCAGGGGGCCCACGAGCAGTACTTC.